This section outlines one T cell receptor (beta chain) sequence together with its context. Per the original methods: For nucleated cells, counts were estimated from reference gene primer amplification. The method was immunoSEQ multiplex PCR; TCRdb's version includes in-frame clones alone and lacks a portion of them. V and J calls plus clone size are reproduced from that table; the DNA served to infer D and trimming. The repertoire holds about 160,000 clones, with more than 60% as singletons. This sample was taken from a study of blood T cell repertoires in COVID-19. The wider study: Specimens from acute and convalescent COVID-19 originated in the United States, Italy and Spain.

With 5 bases removed from V and 7 bases from J, the gap between germline ends came to 7 bases. Per the germline V gene, CDR1 is KGHDR and CDR2 is SFDVKD. The CDR3 consists of 11 residues. The chain employs TRBV24-1 and TRBJ1-2, with D unclear. What was sequenced was peripheral blood. This clonotype was obtained from a man in his sixties with acute or convalescent COVID-19. For the CDR3, the DNA is TGTGCCACCAGTGCGGGGATTGGCTACACCTTC. Translation gives CATSAGIGYTF.